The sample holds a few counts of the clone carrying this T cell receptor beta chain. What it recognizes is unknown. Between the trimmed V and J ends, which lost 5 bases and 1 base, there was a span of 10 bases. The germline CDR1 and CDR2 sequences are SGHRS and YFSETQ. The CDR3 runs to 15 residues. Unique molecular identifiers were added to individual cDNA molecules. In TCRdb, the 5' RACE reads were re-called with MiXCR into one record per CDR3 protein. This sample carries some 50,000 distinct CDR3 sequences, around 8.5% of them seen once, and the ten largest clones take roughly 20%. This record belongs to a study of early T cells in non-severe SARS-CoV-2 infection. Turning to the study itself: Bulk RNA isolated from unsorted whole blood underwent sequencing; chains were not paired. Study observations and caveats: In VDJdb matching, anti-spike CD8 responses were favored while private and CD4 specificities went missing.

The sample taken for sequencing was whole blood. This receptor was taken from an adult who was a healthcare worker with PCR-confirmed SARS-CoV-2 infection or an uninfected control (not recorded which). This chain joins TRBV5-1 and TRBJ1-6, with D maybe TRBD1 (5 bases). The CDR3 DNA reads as TGCGCCAGCAGACCGGGACGATCCTATAATTCACCCCTCCACTTT. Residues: CASRPGRSYNSPLHF.